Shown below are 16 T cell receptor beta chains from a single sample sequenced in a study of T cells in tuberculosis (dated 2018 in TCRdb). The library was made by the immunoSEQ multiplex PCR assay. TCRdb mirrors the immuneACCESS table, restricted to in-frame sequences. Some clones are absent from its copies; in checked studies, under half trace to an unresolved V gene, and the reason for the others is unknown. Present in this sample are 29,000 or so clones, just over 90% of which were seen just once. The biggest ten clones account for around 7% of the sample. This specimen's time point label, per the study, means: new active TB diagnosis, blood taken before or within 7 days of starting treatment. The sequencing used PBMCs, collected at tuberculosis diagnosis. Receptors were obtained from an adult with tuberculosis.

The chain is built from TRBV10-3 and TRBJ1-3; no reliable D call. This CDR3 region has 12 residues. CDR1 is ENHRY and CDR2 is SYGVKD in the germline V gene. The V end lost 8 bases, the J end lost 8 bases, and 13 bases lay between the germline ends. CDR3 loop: CAISPEGDTIYF. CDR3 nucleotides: TGTGCCATCTCACCTGAGGGAGACACCATATATTTT.

The CDR3 coding sequence is TGTGCCAGCAGTTACACCAGGGGGGATCAGCCCCAGCATTTT. Translating it yields CASSYTRGDQPQHF. V gene TRBV6-5 combines with J gene TRBJ1-5; 7 bases map to TRBD1. The CDR3 totals 14 residues. Germline V gives CDR1 MNHEY, CDR2 SVGAGI. Unmatched junction bases numbered 3, after V lost 2 bases and J lost 5 bases.

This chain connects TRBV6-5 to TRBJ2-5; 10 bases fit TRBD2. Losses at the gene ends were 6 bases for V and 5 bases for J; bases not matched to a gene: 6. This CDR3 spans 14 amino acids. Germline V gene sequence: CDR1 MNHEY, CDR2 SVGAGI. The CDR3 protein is CASRKAGGGETQYF. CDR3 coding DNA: TGTGCCAGCAGGAAAGCGGGAGGGGGTGAGACCCAGTACTTC.

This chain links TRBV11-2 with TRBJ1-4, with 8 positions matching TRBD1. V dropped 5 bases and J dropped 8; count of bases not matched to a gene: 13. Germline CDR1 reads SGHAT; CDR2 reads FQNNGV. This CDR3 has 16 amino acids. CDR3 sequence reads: CASSDGGQALGEKLFF. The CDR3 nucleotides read TGTGCCAGCAGCGACGGGGGACAGGCCCTGGGGGAAAAACTGTTTTTT. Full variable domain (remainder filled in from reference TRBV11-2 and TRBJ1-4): EAGVAQSPRYKIIEKRQSVAFWCNPISGHATLYWYQQILGQGPKLLIQFQNNGVVDDSQLPKDRFSAERLKGVDSTLKIQPAKLEDSAVYLCASSDGGQALGEKLFFGSGTQLSVL.

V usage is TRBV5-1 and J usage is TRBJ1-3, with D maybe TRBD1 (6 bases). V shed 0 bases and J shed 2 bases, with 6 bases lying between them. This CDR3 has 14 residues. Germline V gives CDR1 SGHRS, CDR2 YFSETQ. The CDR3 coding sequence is TGCGCCAGCAGCTTGGGGGGGCCTGGAAACACCATATATTTT. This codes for CASSLGGPGNTIYF. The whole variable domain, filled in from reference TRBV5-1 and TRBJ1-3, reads KAGVTQTPRYLIKTRGQQVTLSCSPISGHRSVSWYQQTPGQGLQFLFEYFSETQRNKGNFPGRFSGRQFSNSRSEMNVSTLELGDSALYLCASSLGGPGNTIYFGEGSWLTVV.

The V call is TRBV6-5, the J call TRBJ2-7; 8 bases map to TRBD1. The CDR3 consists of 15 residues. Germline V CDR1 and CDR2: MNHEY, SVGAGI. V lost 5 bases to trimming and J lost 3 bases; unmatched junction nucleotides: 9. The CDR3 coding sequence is TGTGCCAGCAGTAGCCCCGACAGGGGAGTCTACGAGCAGTACTTC. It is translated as CASSSPDRGVYEQYF.

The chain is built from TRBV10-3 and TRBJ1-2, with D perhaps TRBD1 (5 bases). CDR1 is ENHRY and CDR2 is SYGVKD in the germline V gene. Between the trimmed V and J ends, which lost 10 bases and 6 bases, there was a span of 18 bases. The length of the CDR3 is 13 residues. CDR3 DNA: TGTGCCACCGGGACTCCTGTCGGCGATGGCTACACCTTC. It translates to CATGTPVGDGYTF.

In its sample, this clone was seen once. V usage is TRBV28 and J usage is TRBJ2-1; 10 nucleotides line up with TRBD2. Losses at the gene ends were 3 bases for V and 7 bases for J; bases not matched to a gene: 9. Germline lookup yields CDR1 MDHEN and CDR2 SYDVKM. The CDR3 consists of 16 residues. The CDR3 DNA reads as TGTGCCAGCAGTTTTCCTCTAGCGGGAGTGGAGAATGAGCAGTTCTTC. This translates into CASSFPLAGVENEQFF.

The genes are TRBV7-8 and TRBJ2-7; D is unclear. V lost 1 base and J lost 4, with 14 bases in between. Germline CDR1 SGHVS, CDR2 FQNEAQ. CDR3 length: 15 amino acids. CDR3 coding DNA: TGTGCCAGCAGCTTAGGAGGTCCGGAATGGTACGAGCAGTACTTC. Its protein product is CASSLGGPEWYEQYF.

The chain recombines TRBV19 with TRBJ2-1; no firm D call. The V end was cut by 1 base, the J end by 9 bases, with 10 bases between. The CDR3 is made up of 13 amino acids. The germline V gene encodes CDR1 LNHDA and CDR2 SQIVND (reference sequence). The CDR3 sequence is CASSIGRRGEQFF. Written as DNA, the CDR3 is TGTGCCAGTAGTATAGGAAGAAGAGGTGAGCAGTTCTTC.

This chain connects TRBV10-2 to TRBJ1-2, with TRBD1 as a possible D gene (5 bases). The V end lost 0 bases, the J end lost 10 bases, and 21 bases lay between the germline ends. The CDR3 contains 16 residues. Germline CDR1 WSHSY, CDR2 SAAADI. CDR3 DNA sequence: TGCGCCAGCAGTGAGTCCGGGCAGACAGTTCATGCCGACTACACCTTC. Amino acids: CASSESGQTVHADYTF.

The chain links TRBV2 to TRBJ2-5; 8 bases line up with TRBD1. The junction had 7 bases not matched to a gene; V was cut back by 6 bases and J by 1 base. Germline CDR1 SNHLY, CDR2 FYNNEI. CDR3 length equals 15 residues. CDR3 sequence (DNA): TGTGCCAGCAGGCCCGTAGACAGGGGCCAAGAGACCCAGTACTTC. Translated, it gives CASRPVDRGQETQYF. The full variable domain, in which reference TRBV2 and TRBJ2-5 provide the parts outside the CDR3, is EPEVTQTPSHQVTQMGQEVILRCVPISNHLYFYWYRQILGQKVEFLVSFYNNEISEKSEIFDDQFSVERPDGSNFTLKIRSTKLEDSAMYFCASRPVDRGQETQYFGPGTRLLVL.

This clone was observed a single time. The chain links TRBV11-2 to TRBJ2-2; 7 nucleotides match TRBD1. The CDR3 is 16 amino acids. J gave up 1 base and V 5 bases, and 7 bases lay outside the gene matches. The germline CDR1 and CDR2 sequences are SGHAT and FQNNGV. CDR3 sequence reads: CASSPIRGLNTGELFF. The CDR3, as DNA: TGTGCCAGCAGCCCCATCAGGGGGTTGAACACCGGGGAGCTGTTTTTT.

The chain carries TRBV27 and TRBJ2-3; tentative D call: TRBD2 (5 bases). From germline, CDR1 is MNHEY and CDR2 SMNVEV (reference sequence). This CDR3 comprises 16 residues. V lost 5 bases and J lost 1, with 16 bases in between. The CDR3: CASSLAKRWGTDTQYF. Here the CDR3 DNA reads TGTGCCAGCAGTCTAGCCAAGAGGTGGGGCACAGATACGCAGTATTTT.

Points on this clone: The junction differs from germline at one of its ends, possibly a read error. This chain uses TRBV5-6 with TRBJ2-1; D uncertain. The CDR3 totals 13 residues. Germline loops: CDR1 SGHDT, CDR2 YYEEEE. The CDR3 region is CASSLAFSNDLLF. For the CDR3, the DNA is TGTGCCAGCAGCTTGGCCTTTTCAAACGACTTGCTCTTC.

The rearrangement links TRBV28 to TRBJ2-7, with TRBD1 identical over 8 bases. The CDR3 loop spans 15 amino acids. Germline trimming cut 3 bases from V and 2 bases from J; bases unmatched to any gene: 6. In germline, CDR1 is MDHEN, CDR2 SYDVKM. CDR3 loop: CASSFRDRPTYEQYF. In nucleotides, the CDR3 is TGTGCCAGCAGTTTCCGGGACAGGCCCACCTACGAGCAGTACTTC.